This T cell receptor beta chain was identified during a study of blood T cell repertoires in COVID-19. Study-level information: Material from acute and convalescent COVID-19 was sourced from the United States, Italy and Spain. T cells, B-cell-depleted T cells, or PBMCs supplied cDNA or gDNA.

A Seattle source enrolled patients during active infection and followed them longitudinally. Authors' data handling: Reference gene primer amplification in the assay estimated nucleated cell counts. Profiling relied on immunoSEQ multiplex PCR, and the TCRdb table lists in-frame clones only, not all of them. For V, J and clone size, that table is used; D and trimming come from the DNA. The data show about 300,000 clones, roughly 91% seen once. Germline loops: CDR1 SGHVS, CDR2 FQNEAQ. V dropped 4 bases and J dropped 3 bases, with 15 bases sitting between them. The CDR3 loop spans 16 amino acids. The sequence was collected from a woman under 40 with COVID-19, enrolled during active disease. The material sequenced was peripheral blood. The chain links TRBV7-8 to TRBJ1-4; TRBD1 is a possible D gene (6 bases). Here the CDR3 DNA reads TGTGCCAGCAGCTCGGAACAGGGCCTGTCTAATGAAAAACTGTTTTTT. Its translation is CASSSEQGLSNEKLFF.